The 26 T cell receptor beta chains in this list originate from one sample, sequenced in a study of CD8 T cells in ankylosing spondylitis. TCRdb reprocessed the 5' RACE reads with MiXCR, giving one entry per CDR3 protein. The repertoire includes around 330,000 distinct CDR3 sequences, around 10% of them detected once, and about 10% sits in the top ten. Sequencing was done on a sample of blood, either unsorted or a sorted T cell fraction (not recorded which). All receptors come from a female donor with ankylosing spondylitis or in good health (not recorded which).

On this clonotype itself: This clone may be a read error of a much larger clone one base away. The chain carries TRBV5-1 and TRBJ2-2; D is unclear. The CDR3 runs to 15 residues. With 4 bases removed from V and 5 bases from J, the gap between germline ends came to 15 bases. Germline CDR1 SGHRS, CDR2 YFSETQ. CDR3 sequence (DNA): TGCGCCAGCAGCGTCGAACGACGGCGAACCGGGGAGCTGTTTTTT. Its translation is CASSVERRRTGELFF.

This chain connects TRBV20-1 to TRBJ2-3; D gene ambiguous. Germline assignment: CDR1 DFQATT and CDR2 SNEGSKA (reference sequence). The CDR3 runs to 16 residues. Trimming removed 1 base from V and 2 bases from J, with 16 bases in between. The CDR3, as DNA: TGCAGTGCTAGAGTATCCCGGGCCGCGCCCACAGATACGCAGTATTTT. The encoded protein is CSARVSRAAPTDTQYF.

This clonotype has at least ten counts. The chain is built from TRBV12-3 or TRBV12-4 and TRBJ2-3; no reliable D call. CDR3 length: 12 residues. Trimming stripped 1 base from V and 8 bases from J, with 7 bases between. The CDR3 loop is CASSLGSVTQYF. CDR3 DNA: TGTGCCAGCAGTTTAGGATCCGTTACGCAGTATTTT.

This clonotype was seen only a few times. CDR3 bases: TGTGCCAGTCTAATCGGGGGCCGGTCCTACAATGAGCAGTTCTTC. It is translated as CASLIGGRSYNEQFF. The chain has TRBV7-2 and TRBJ2-1, with D possibly being TRBD1 or TRBD2 (6 bases each). Trimming cost V 9 bases and J 1 base, with 16 bases left between them. There are 15 residues in the CDR3. Germline lookup yields CDR1 SGHTA and CDR2 FQGNSA. The full variable domain, rest sourced from reference TRBV7-2 and TRBJ2-1, is GAGVSQSPSNKVTEKGKDVELRCDPISGHTALYWYRQSLGQGLEFLIYFQGNSAPDKSGLPSDRFSAERTGGSVSTLTIQRTQQEDSAVYLCASLIGGRSYNEQFFGPGTRLTVL.

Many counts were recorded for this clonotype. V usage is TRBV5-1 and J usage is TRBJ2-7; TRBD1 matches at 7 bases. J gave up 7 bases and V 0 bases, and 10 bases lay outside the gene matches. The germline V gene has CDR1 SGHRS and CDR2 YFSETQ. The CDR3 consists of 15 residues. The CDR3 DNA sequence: TGCGCCAGCAGCTTGGGAGGGACAGCTACGATGGAGCAGTACTTC. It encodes CASSLGGTATMEQYF.

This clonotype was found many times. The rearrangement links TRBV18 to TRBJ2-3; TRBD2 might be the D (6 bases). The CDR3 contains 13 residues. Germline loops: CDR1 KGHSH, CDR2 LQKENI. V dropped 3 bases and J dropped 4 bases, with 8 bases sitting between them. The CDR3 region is CASSPERADTQYF. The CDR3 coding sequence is TGTGCCAGCTCACCGGAGCGGGCAGATACGCAGTATTTT.

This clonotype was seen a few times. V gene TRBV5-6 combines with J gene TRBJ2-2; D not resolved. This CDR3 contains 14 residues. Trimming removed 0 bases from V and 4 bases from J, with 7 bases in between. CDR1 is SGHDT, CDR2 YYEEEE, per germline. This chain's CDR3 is CASSLDYSTGELFF. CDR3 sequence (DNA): TGTGCCAGCAGCTTGGACTATTCCACCGGGGAGCTGTTTTTT.

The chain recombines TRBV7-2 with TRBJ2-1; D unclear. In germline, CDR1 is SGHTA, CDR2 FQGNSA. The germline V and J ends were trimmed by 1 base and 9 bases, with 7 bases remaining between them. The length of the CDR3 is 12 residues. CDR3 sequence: CASSLGRAEQFF. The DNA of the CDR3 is TGTGCCAGCAGCTTAGGGAGAGCTGAGCAGTTCTTC.

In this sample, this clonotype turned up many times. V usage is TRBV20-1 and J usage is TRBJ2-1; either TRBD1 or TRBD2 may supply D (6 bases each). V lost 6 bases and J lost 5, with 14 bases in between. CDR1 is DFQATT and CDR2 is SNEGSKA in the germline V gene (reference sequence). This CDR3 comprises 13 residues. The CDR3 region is CSARGPLNNEQFF. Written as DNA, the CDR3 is TGCAGTGCACGGGGGCCGTTAAACAATGAGCAGTTCTTC.

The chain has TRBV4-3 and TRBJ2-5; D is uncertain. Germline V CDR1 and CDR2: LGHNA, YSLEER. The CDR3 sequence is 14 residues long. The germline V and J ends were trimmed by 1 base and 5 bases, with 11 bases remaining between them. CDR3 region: CASSQALGHETQYF. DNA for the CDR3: TGCGCCAGCAGCCAAGCCCTTGGCCACGAGACCCAGTACTTC.

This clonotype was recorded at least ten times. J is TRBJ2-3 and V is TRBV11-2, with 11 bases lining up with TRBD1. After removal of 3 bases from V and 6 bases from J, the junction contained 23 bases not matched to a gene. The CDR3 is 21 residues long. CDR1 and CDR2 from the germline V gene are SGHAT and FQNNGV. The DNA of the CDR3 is TGTGCCAGCAGCTTCCGGGACAGGGGGTCATTAACTAGCGGAATGTGGGATACGCAGTATTTT. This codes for CASSFRDRGSLTSGMWDTQYF.

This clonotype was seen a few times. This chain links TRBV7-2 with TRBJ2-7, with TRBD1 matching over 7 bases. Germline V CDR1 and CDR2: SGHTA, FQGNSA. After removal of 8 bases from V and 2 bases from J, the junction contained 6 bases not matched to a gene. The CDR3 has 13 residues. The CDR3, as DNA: TGTGCCAGCCGGGGACAGATCCCCTACGAGCAGTACTTC. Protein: CASRGQIPYEQYF.

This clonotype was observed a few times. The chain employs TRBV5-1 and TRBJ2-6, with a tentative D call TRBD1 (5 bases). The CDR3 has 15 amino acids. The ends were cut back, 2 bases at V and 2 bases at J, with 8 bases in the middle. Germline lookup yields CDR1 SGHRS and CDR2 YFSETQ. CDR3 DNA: TGCGCCAGCAGCTTCCAAGGGGCTGGGGCCAACGTCCTGACTTTC. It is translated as CASSFQGAGANVLTF. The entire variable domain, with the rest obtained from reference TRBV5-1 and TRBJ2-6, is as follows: KAGVTQTPRYLIKTRGQQVTLSCSPISGHRSVSWYQQTPGQGLQFLFEYFSETQRNKGNFPGRFSGRQFSNSRSEMNVSTLELGDSALYLCASSFQGAGANVLTFGAGSRLTVL.

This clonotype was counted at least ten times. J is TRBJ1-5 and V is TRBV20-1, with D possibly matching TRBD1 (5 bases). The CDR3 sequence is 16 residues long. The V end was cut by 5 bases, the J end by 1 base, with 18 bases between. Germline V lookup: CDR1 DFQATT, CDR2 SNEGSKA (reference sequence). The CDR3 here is CSASRGAGDSNQPQHF. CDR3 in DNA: TGCAGTGCTTCTCGTGGGGCAGGAGACAGCAATCAGCCCCAGCATTTT.

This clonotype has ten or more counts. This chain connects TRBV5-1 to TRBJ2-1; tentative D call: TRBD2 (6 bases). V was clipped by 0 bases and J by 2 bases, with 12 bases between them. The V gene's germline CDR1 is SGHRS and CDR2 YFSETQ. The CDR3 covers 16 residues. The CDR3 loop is CASSLATGTPYNEQFF. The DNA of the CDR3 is TGCGCCAGCAGCTTGGCCACCGGGACTCCCTACAATGAGCAGTTCTTC.

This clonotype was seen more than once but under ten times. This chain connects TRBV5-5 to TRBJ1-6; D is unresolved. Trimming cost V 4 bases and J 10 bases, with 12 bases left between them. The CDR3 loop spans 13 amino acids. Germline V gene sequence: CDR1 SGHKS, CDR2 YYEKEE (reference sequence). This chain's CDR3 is CASSLRDDSPLHF. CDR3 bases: TGTGCCAGCAGCCTCCGGGATGACTCACCCCTCCACTTT.

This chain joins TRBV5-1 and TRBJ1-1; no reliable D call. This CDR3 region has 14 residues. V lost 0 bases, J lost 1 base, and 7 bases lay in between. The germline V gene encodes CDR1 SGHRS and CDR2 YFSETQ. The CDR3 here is CASSLGPQNTEAFF. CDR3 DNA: TGCGCCAGCAGCTTGGGACCGCAGAACACTGAAGCTTTCTTT.

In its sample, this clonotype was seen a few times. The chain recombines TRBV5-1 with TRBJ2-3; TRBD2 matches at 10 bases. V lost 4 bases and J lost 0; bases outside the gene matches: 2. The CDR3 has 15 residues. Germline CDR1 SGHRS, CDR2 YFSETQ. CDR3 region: CASSIAGGSTDTQYF. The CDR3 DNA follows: TGCGCCAGCAGCATAGCGGGGGGCAGCACAGATACGCAGTATTTT.

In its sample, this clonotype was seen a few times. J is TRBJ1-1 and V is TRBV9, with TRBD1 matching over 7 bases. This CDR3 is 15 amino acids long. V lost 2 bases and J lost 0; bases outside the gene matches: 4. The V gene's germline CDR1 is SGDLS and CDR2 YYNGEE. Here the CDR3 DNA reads TGTGCCAGCAGCGTCCGACAGGGTCTGAACACTGAAGCTTTCTTT. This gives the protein CASSVRQGLNTEAFF.

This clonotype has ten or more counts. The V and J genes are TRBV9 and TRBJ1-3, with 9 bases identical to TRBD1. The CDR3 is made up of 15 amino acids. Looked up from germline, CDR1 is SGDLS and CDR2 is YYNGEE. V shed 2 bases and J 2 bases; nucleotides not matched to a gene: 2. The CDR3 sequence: CASSVRQGAGNTIYF. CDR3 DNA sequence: TGTGCCAGCAGCGTTCGACAGGGGGCTGGAAACACCATATATTTT. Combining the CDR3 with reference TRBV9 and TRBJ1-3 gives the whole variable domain DSGVTQTPKHLITATGQRVTLRCSPRSGDLSVYWYQQSLDQGLQFLIQYYNGEERAKGNILERFSAQQFPDLHSELNLSSLELGDSALYFCASSVRQGAGNTIYFGEGSWLTVV.

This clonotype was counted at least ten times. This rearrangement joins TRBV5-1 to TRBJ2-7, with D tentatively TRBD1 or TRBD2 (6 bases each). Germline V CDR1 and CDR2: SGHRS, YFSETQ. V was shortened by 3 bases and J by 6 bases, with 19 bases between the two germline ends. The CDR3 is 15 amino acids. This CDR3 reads CASSYDGGLISEQYF. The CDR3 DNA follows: TGCGCCAGCAGCTATGACGGGGGCCTGATTTCCGAGCAGTACTTC.

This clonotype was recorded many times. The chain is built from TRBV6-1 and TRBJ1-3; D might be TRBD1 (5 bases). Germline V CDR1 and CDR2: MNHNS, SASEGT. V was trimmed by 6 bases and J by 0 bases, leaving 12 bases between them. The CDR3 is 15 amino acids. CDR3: CASRLTGVSGNTIYF. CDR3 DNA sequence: TGTGCCAGCAGACTTACAGGAGTCTCTGGAAACACCATATATTTT.

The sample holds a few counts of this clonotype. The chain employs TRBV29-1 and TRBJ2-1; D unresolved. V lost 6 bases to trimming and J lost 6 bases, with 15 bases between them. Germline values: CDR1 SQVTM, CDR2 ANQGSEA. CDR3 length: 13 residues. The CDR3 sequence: CSVSPANLNEQFF. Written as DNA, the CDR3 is TGCAGCGTAAGCCCAGCTAACCTCAATGAGCAGTTCTTC.

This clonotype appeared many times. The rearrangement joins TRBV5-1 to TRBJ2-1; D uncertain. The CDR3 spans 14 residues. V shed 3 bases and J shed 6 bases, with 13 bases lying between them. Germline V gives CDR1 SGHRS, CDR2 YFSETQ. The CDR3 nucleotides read TGCGCCAGCAGCTCCCAAGTGACGGTCAATGAGCAGTTCTTC. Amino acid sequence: CASSSQVTVNEQFF.

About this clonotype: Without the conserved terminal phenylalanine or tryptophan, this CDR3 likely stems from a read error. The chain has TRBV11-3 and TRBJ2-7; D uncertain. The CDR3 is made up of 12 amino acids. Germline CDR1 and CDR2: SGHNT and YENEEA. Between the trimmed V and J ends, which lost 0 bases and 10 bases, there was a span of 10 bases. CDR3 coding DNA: TGTGCCAGCAGCTTAGATTCGCGTGTACAGTACTTG. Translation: CASSLDSRVQYL.

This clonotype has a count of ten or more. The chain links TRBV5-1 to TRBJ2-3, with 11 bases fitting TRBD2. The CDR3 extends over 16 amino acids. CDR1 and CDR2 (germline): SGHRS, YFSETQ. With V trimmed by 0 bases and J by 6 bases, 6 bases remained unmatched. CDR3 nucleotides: TGCGCCAGCAGCTTGGCTAGCGGGGGGTCTCCTGATACGCAGTATTTT. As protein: CASSLASGGSPDTQYF.